Sequencing of this T cell receptor (beta chain) was carried out in a study of identical twins (dated by TCRdb to 2016 to 2018). About the study as a whole: TCR alpha and beta repertoires from monozygotic twins, unrelated adults of various ages and cord blood were deep-sequenced to test whether fetal clonotypes persist. Replicate twin experiments were performed at different times using different library preparation protocols to rule out contamination. The investigation overall reported the following: Excess twin sharing in beta out-of-frame sequences was weaker because fewer shared sequences lowered the signal-to-noise ratio. Compared with coincidental sharing between unrelated individuals, out-of-frame TCR alpha sequences shared between twins had an excess of sequences with low generation probability. Because the same donors could not be followed over many years, the conclusions depended on cross-sectional statistical analysis. In monozygotic twins, out-of-frame TCR alpha sharing was systematically underestimated by recombination models, although the models agreed with sharing between unrelated individuals. Fewer insertions were carried by abundant cord blood beta clonotypes; a weaker similar trend was observed in young adult naive repertoires, while no such trend was observed in memory repertoires. Invariant T cells such as MAIT and iNKT could partly confound zero-insertion analyses, though diverse VJ usage argued against this for most clonotypes.

Concerning this clonotype: Its antigen is unknown. There are no base qualities to consult, and no much larger clone falls within one base.

The library was generated by 5' RACE. The sequencer was an Illumina HiSeq 2000. A universal primer binding site was introduced by template switching, and a unique molecular identifier was present in the final cDNA, enabling accurate counting of TCR cDNA molecules. Specific primers in the conserved constant-segment region were used to synthesize first-strand cDNA for TCR alpha and beta chains. To control for contamination, every cDNA library was double barcoded, receiving both a SMART-Mk sample barcode and Illumina barcodes. TruSeq adapter sequences, together with Illumina sample barcodes, were added in two successive PCR steps. TCR alpha and beta cDNA libraries were sequenced on the Illumina HiSeq platform with custom primers. Processing in the source paper ran as follows. Unique molecular identifiers were extracted from raw reads with MiGEC, and CDR3 positions were determined with MiXCR. Recombination models were inferred per individual with the repgenHMM and IGoR tools using an EM algorithm. Shared clonotype analysis was performed with the tcR package in R, normalizing sharing by the product of cloneset sizes. To study raw recombination without the effects of thymic and clonal selection, out-of-frame nonproductive sequences were analyzed. Clones were called with MiXCR by TCRdb after fastp trimmed the public reads at Q25, and only in-frame beta chains were retained. Rows with a matching CDR3 protein are joined into one entry that keeps the most common DNA and genes. The V and J calls shown here were made by TCRdb, not taken from the authors' results. Within this sample are roughly 290,000 distinct CDR3 sequences, with less than 9.5% of them counted one time only. The ten largest clones add up to around 7.1% of the sample.

All donors were healthy Caucasians. Three pairs of female monozygotic twins, all aged 18 to 29 years, were included in the twin cohort. CD4+ and CD8+ T cell populations were isolated with positive isolation kits from Invitrogen. Inclusive of the bounding cysteine and phenylalanine, the CDR3 is 15 residues long. Left in the record is the CDR3 DNA by itself, 45 bases read in frame from the first base. CDR1 and CDR2, per the germline V gene (reference sequence), are SEHNR and FQNEAQ. From V the trimming removes 1 base and from J it removes 5 bases, while the gene matches leave 7 bases of the junction unaccounted for. The sample was also reused in another study, on yellow fever vaccine responses in identical twins. Taken from the second paper: The T cell response to vaccination in identical twins was reported by the authors to appear partly convergent and partly personalized. In identical twins, the study followed T cell clones that responded to the vaccine with precision.

The clonotype was recovered from a woman aged 18-29 years in good health. The sample was CD8+ T cells sorted from blood. The chain is made from TRBV7-9 and TRBJ2-7; TRBD1 agrees with 8 junctional bases. The DNA sequence is as follows: TGTGCCAGCAGCTTAGGGCAGGGGGCGCTGGACGAGCAGTACTTC. It translates as CASSLGQGALDEQYF.